This T cell receptor (beta chain) comes out of a study of Ad26.COV2.S vaccination and SARS-CoV-2 variants. TCRdb's copy holds only in-frame clones and misses some; the assay was immunoSEQ multiplex PCR. The sample holds about 480,000 clones, roughly 87% seen once. Treatment given: about 20 received Ad26.COV2.S at low or high dose, single or two shots; 5 received placebo; per-sample allocation not given. The samples date from day 63 after the first vaccine or placebo injection. V was cut by 5 bases and J by 11 bases, with 22 bases left in between. This CDR3 spans 16 amino acids. Germline V gene lookup returns CDR1 MNHEY and CDR2 SVGEGT.

The TCR originated in a person aged 18-65 years who received the Ad26.COV2.S COVID-19 vaccine or a placebo. The chain links TRBV6-2 or TRBV6-3 to TRBJ1-6; no clear D. This specimen was peripheral blood, taken in a trial of Ad26.COV2.S vaccine versus placebo. CDR3 sequence reads: CASSNIPGLFTPPLHF. In DNA, the CDR3 is TGTGCCAGCAGTAACATACCCGGGCTCTTCACCCCACCCCTCCACTTT.